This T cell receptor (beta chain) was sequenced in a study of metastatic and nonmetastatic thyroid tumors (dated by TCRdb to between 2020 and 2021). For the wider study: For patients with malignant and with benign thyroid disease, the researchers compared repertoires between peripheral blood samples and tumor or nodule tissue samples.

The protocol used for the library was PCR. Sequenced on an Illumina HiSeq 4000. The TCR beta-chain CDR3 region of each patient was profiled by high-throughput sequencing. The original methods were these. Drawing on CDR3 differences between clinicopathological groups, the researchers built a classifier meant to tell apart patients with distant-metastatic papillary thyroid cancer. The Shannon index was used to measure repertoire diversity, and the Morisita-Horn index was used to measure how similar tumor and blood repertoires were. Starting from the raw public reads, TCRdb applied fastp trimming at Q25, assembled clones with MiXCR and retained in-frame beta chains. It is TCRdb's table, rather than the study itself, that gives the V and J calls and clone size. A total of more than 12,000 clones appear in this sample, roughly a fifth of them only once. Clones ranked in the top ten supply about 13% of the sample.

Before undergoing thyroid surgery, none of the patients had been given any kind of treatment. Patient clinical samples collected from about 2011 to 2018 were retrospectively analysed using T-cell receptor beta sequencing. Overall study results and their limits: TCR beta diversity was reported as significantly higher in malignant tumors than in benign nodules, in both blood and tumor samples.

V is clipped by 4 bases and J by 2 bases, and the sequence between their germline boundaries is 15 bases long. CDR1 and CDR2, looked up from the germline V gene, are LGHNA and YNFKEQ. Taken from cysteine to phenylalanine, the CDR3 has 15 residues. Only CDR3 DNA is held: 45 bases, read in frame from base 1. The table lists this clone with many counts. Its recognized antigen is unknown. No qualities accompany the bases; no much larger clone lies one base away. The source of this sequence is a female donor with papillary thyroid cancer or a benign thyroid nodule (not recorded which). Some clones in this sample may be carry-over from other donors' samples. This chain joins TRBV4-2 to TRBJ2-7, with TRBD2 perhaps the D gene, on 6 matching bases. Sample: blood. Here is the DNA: TGTGCCAGCAGCCCGGTCGGGTCGGGGGCCTACGAGCAGTACTTC. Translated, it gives CASSPVGSGAYEQYF.